Sequencing of this T cell receptor (beta chain) was carried out in a study of blood T cell repertoires in COVID-19. Whole-study context: PBMCs, B-cell-depleted T cells, or T cells were the source of the cDNA or gDNA that made up the material.

Per the original data handling: Reference gene primer amplification in the assay estimated nucleated cell counts. Sequencing used immunoSEQ multiplex PCR; TCRdb keeps in-frame clones, though not all of them. That table is the source of V, J and clone size, and D and trimming were worked out from the DNA. This table holds some 250,000 clones, around 87% found once. Germline loops: CDR1 LGHDT, CDR2 YNNKEL (reference sequence). CDR3 length: 16 residues. The ends lost 7 bases at V and 3 bases at J; junction bases unmatched: 7. The source of this sequence is a woman aged 30 to 39 who had recovered from COVID-19. The chain uses TRBV3-1 (or the pseudogene TRBV3-2) and TRBJ2-6; 9 positions match TRBD1. The sample consisted of peripheral blood. CDR3 region: CASTSWTGVGANVLTF. The CDR3 bases are TGTGCCAGCACCTCTTGGACAGGGGTTGGGGCCAACGTCCTGACTTTC.